This T cell receptor (beta chain) emerged from a study of T cells in Graves' hyperthyroidism and ophthalmopathy. Study-wide background: Peripheral blood was drawn at first diagnosis, prior to all treatment. Study observations and caveats: Using 13 V-J features, a model discriminated ophthalmopathy from stable hyperthyroidism.

This clonotype has more than one count but fewer than ten. No antigen is known for it. TCR beta CDR3 sequences were amplified from RNA transcripts. Researchers ran a first-round RT-PCR on the TCR CDR3 using the HTBI primer set. TCRdb analysed the multiplex PCR reads with MiXCR anew, one entry per CDR3 protein. Altogether about 690,000 distinct CDR3 sequences are present, 17% being singletons, with the ten largest covering 15% to 17%. V shed 0 bases and J 11 bases; nucleotides not matched to a gene: 8. CDR3 size: 15 residues. Germline CDR1 reads DFQATT; CDR2 reads SNEGSKA (reference sequence). Hyperthyroidism was newly diagnosed in patients aged 18 to 65 (duration under 2 months). Clinical symptoms, serum thyroxine and TRAb, thyroid ultrasound and orbital computed tomography were used for the diagnoses.

This TCR derives from a man over 45 with Graves' hyperthyroidism. The sequencing input was blood. The chain has TRBV20-1 and TRBJ2-1; 12 bases map to TRBD2. The CDR3 loop is CSAREPGLAGRKQFF. The CDR3 DNA is TGCAGTGCTAGAGAACCGGGACTAGCGGGCCGCAAGCAGTTCTTC.